The entry below gives a single T cell receptor (beta chain) sequence along with its context. Method: immunoSEQ multiplex PCR; TCRdb's copy keeps in-frame clones and lacks some. Among approximately 44,000 clones listed, around 96% were seen once. This entry is derived from a study of technical replicates of blood from a few donors. Trimming left V 2 bases short and J 0 bases short, with 8 bases between. The germline V gene has CDR1 MNHEY and CDR2 SVGAGI. The CDR3 consists of 15 residues. This rearrangement joins TRBV6-5 to TRBJ2-1; D unresolved. This clonotype was obtained from a human donor in good health. Sequenced: T cells isolated from PBMCs. The CDR3 sequence: CASSYGGSSYNEQFF. The CDR3 nucleotides are TGTGCCAGCAGTTACGGCGGTAGCTCCTACAATGAGCAGTTCTTC.